The entry that follows covers one T cell receptor beta chain sequence. The antigen remains unidentified. With V trimmed by 5 bases and J by 4 bases, 8 bases remained unmatched. CDR1 is SGHTA and CDR2 is FQGTGA in the germline V gene. The CDR3 is 15 residues long. This specimen comes from a study of vaccination effects on CD4 cells after COVID-19. Study observations and caveats: Long after vaccination, the clones induced by infection and by vaccine shrank markedly in size.

The ViraFEST assay expanded antigen-specific CD4+ T cells with viral peptide pools before sequencing. CD4+ T cell isolation took place after 10 days of culture. Clones were sequenced by immunoSEQ multiplex PCR, and TCRdb holds only the in-frame ones, with some missing. The sample lists about 79,000 clones; 74% were seen once. V and J are TRBV7-3 and TRBJ1-1; TRBD1 aligns across 9 bases. The specimen was CD4+ T cells from PBMCs cultured with HCoV-229E spike peptides, collected before COVID-19 vaccination. This clonotype was obtained from a human donor who received a COVID-19 vaccine. In DNA form, the CDR3 reads TGTGCCAGCAGCGAGCAGACAGGGGGTTTCACTGAAGCTTTCTTT. This gives the protein CASSEQTGGFTEAFF.